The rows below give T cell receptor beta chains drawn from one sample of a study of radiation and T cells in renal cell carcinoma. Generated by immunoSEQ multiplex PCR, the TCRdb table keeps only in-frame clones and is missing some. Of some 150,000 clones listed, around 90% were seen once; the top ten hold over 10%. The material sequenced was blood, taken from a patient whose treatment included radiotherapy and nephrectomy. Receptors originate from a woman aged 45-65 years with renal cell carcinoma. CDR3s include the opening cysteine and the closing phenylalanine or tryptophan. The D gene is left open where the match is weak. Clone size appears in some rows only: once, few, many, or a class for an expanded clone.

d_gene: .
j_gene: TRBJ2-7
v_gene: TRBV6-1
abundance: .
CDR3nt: TGTGCCAGCAGTGGGAACGGGGACGAGCAGTACTTC
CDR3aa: CASSGNGDEQYF

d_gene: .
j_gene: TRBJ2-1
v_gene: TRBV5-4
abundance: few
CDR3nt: TGTGCCAGCAGCTTGGACAGCTCTTACAATGAGCAGTTCTTC
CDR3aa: CASSLDSSYNEQFF

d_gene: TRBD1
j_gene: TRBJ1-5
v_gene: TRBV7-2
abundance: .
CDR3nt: TGTGCCAGCAGCTTAAGGGGGCACATAGATCAGCCCCAGCATTTT
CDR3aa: CASSLRGHIDQPQHF

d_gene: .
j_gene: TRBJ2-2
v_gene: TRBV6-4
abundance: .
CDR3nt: TGTACCCCGAACACCGGGGAGCTGTTTTTT
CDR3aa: CTPNTGELFF

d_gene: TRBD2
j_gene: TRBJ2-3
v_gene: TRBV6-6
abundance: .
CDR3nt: TGTGCCAGCAGTCGCCCCCCTCAGGGAGGGGATACGCAGTATTTT
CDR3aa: CASSRPPQGGDTQYF

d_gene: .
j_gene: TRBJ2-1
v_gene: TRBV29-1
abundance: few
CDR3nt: TGCAGCGTTGAAGAAAGCATAAGCTCCTACAATGAGCAGTTCTTC
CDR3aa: CSVEESISSYNEQFF

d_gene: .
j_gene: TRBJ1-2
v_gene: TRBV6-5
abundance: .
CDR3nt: TGTGCCAGCAGTTACCGGGGGGTCGGCTATGGCTACACCTTC
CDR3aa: CASSYRGVGYGYTF

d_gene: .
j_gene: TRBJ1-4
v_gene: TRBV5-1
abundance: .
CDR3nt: TGCGCCAGCAGCTTGGGGGTCGAACAGGGTTTTAATGAAAAACTGTTTTTT
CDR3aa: CASSLGVEQGFNEKLFF

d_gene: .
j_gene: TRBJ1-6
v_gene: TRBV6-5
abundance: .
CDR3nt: TGTGCCAGCAGGCCAGCACAGGGTTACAGTACACCCCTCCACTTT
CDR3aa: CASRPAQGYSTPLHF

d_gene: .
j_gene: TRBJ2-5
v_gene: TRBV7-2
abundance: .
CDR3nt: TGTGCCAGCAGCCTTTCGGGACACCAAGAGACCCAGTACTTC
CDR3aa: CASSLSGHQETQYF

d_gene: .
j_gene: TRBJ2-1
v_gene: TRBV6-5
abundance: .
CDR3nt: TGTGCCAGCAGTTACCTGGGAGGCCGGGTCCACAATGAGCAGTTCTTC
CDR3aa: CASSYLGGRVHNEQFF

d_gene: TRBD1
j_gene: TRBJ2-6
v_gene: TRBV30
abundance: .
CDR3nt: TGTGCCTGGAGTTTGGACAGGGGGAATGGGGCCAACGTCCTGACTTTC
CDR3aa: CAWSLDRGNGANVLTF

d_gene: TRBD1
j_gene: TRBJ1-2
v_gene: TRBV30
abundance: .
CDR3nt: TGTGCCTGGAGTCGGGACAGACCTTATGGCTACACCTTC
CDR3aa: CAWSRDRPYGYTF

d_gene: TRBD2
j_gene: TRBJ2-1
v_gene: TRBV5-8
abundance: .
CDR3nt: TGTGCCAGCATCTATTTAGCGGGGGGGCCCTACAATGAGCAGTTCTTC
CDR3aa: CASIYLAGGPYNEQFF

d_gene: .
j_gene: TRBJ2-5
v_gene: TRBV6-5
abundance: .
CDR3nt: TGTGCCAGCAGTTATCTCGGGGGCCGGAGCGAGACCCAGTACTTC
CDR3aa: CASSYLGGRSETQYF